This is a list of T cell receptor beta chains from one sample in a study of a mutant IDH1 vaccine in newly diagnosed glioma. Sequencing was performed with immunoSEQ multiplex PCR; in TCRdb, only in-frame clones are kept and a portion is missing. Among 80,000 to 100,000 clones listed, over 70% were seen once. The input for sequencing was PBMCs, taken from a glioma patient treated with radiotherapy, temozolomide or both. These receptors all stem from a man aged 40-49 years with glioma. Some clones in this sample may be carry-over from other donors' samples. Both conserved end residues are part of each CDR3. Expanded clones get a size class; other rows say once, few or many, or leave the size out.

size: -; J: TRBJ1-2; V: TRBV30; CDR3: CAWSVRLVFYGYTF
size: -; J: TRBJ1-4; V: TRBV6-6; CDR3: CATVTTGNEKLFF
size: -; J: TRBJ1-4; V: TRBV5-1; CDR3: CASSYTARGGEKLFF
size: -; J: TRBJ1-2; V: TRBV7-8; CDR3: CASSLVGSANYGYTF
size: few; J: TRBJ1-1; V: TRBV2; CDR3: CASRRLMNTEAFF
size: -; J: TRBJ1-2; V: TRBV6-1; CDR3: CASSEAPGPYGYTF
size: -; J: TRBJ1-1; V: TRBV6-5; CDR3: CASSYSTGRPEAFF
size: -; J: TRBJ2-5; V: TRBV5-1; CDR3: CASSFQGAEETQYF
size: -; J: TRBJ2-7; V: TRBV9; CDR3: CASSGKRAGTPSYEQYF
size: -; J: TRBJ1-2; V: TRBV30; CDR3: CAGHRPANYGYTF
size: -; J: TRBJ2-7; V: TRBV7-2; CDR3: CASSLGQGGGVYEQYF
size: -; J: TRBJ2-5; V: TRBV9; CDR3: CASSVSSGAGSETQYF
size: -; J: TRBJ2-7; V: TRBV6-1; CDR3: CASSHTPSYEQYF
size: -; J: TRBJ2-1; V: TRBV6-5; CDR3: CASSYRGLDSYNEQFF
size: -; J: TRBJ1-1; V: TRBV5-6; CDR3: CASSLRGGGTTEAFF
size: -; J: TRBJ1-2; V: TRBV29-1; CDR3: CSVVLGQGYGYTF
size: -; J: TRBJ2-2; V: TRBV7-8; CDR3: CASSTLTGNTGELFF
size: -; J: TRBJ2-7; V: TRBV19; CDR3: CASSIANRNHEQYF
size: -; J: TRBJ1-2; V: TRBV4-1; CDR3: CASSLGTGGNYGYTF
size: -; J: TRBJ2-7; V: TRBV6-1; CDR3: CASSEETAPGQRLSYEQYF
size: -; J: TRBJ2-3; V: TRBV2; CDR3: CASSEAGTSEGSDTQYF
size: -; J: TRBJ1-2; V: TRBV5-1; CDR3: CASSLAASLDDYTF
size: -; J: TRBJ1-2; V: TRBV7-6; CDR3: CASSLVEQGGYTF